One sample yielded the 10 T cell receptor beta chains listed below, sequenced in a study of vaccination and CD4 T cells after COVID-19. Cultured CD4+ T cell DNA was sequenced using the Oncomine TCR Beta short-read assay. TCRdb recomputed calls from the PCR reads with MiXCR, one row per CDR3 protein. The data show about 18,000 distinct CDR3 sequences, roughly 60% seen once. Described treatment: roughly 10-day PBMC culture with coronavirus spike peptide pools or control peptides (ViraFEST assay). These receptors have no identified antigens. Specimen: CD4+ T cells from blood, cultured in vitro. The receptors originated from a human donor who had recovered from COVID-19.

The chain links TRBV6-1 to TRBJ2-3; 9 positions agree with TRBD1. V lost 8 bases, J lost 5 bases, and 5 bases stayed unmatched. CDR3 length: 13 amino acids. CDR1 is MNHNS, CDR2 SASEGT, per germline. CDR3 amino acids: CASGQGWKDTQYF. The DNA for the CDR3 is TGTGCCAGCGGACAGGGGTGGAAAGATACGCAGTATTTT.

V gene TRBV28 combines with J gene TRBJ2-1, with TRBD2 identical over 7 bases. The junction had 7 bases not matched to a gene; V was cut back by 6 bases and J by 2 bases. Germline assignment: CDR1 MDHEN and CDR2 SYDVKM. The CDR3 has 15 residues. In DNA form, the CDR3 reads TGTGCCAGCAGGCCCCGGGGGGAGACCTACAATGAGCAGTTCTTC. The encoded protein is CASRPRGETYNEQFF.

The V call is TRBV7-2, the J call TRBJ2-2, with D tentatively TRBD1 (5 bases). V gave up 2 bases and J gave up 2 bases, with 9 bases separating them. CDR3 size: 15 residues. Germline-derived CDR1 and CDR2 are SGHTA and FQGNSA. CDR3 DNA: TGTGCCAGCAGCTTAATGGGGCAAAACACCGGGGAGCTGTTTTTT. It specifies CASSLMGQNTGELFF.

This clonotype was counted between two and nine times. The chain employs TRBV15 and TRBJ2-1, with a weak D call TRBD1 (6 bases). V lost 3 bases to trimming and J lost 0 bases, with 18 bases between them. CDR1 is LNHNV and CDR2 is YYDKDF in the germline V gene (reference sequence). The CDR3 is 18 residues long. CDR3 in DNA: TGTGCCACCAGCAGGGGCCAGGGGATGCCCAGCTCCTACAATGAGCAGTTCTTC. Protein sequence: CATSRGQGMPSSYNEQFF.

Notes on this clonotype: One end of the junction does not line up with germline, which may come from a read error. The rearrangement joins TRBV19 to TRBJ2-3, with D hard to call. This CDR3 has 16 amino acids. The germline gives CDR1 LNHDA, CDR2 SQIVND (reference sequence). The CDR3 DNA follows: TGTGCCACTAGTATGGTAGGTGGCGGAGCTCCAGATACGCAGTATTTT. Protein: CATSMVGGGAPDTQYF.

This clonotype was observed a few times. The chain combines TRBV7-2 with TRBJ2-5; TRBD2 matches at 11 bases. This CDR3 comprises 15 residues. Germline V gene sequence: CDR1 SGHTA, CDR2 FQGNSA. Trimming cost V 10 bases and J 3 bases; bases outside gene matches: 10. The CDR3 loop reads CATQNLGLAEETQYF. The CDR3 coding sequence is TGTGCCACCCAGAACCTGGGACTAGCGGAAGAGACCCAGTACTTC. Supplemented by reference TRBV7-2 and TRBJ2-5, the full variable domain reads GAGVSQSPSNKVTEKGKDVELRCDPISGHTALYWYRQSLGQGLEFLIYFQGNSAPDKSGLPSDRFSAERTGGSVSTLTIQRTQQEDSAVYLCATQNLGLAEETQYFGPGTRLLVL.

The chain couples TRBV12-5 to TRBJ1-5, with D uncertain. Germline assignment: CDR1 LGHNT and CDR2 FRNRAP. This CDR3 has 14 amino acids. Trimming left V 1 base short and J 7 bases short, with 11 bases between. CDR3 residues: CASGLGESGQPQHF. The CDR3 nucleotides are TGTGCTAGTGGTTTGGGGGAAAGCGGGCAGCCCCAGCATTTT. Complete variable domain (other parts from reference TRBV12-5 and TRBJ1-5): DARVTQTPRHKVTEMGQEVTMRCQPILGHNTVFWYRQTMMQGLELLAYFRNRAPLDDSGMPKDRFSAEMPDATLATLKIQPSEPRDSAVYFCASGLGESGQPQHFGDGTRLSIL.

This clonotype has only one observation. The chain has TRBV27 and TRBJ2-7; the D gene is possibly TRBD2 (6 bases). This CDR3 region has 15 residues. V shed 0 bases and J shed 3 bases, with 12 bases lying between them. The germline CDR1 and CDR2 sequences are MNHEY and SMNVEV (reference sequence). The CDR3 loop reads CASSLSVAVRYEQYF. DNA for the CDR3: TGTGCCAGCAGTTTATCGGTAGCGGTCCGCTACGAGCAGTACTTC.

This clonotype has more than one count but fewer than ten. The chain is built from TRBV6-2 or TRBV6-3 and TRBJ1-1; D is unresolved. The V end was cut by 6 bases, the J end by 1 base, with 9 bases between. The CDR3 sequence is 13 residues long. The germline CDR1 and CDR2 sequences are MNHEY and SVGEGT. CDR3 sequence reads: CASSGRTNTEAFF. The CDR3 nucleotides read TGTGCCAGCAGCGGACGGACGAACACTGAAGCTTTCTTT.

The rearrangement links TRBV2 to TRBJ2-7, with D possibly called TRBD1 or TRBD2 (5 bases each). Germline-derived CDR1 and CDR2 are SNHLY and FYNNEI. The ends were cut back, 6 bases at V and 1 base at J, with 10 bases in the middle. This CDR3 is built from 13 residues. The CDR3 reads CASREGRSYEQYF. The CDR3, as DNA: TGTGCCAGCAGAGAGGGACGGTCCTACGAGCAGTACTTC.